The TCR beta chain under discussion was sequenced for a study of blood T cell repertoires in COVID-19 (dated by TCRdb to 2019 to 2021). Regarding the study in general: Samples covering the acute and convalescent phases of COVID-19 were provided by collaborators in the United States, Italy and Spain. The material from the prospective study consisted of cDNA or gDNA derived from T cells, B-cell-depleted T cells, or PBMCs. Deeply sampled blood TCRbeta repertoires from subjects exposed to, actively infected with, or recovered from COVID-19 were included in the dataset. The repertoires were released in a freely available public database meant as a resource for research on the immune response to SARS-CoV-2. The samples were drawn from two sources: the first 160 participants of the ongoing ImmuneRACE study, and 950 to 1,500 subjects contributed by 6 global collaborators. A de-identified subject ID, COVID-19 status, age in years and sex were almost always included in the sample metadata. Where available, HLA class I and class II types were obtained from metadata supplied by the sample provider rather than from assay-based typing. The full study reports these points: How much clinical and demographic metadata was included differed by source and by participant, and the metadata was provided uncurated.

TCRbeta CDR3 regions were amplified from genomic DNA using the immunoSEQ Assay, a bias-controlled multiplex PCR. The study's own analysis went as follows. The number of nucleated cells in each sample was estimated from the amplification of reference gene primers within the assay. To quantify the absolute abundance of each unique TCRbeta CDR3 rearrangement, sequence reads were collapsed and filtered. For each sample, productive Simpson clonality was calculated as the square root of Simpson's diversity index across productive rearrangements. TCRdb took over this immuneACCESS table, retaining in-frame rearrangements with V and J assigned. Such tables are incomplete; in checked studies, under half of the missing clones stem from an unresolved V gene, and the remainder is unexplained. D and trimming were read from the DNA, whereas the V and J calls and clone size are those reported in that table. A total of roughly 100,000 clones appear in this sample, approximately 84% of them only once. Together, the top ten hold 10% to 15% of the sample.

The germline V gene (reference sequence) supplies CDR1 SEHNR and CDR2 FQNEAQ. V is pared back by 5 bases and J by 9 bases, with 29 bases lying between the germline termini. Including the terminal cysteine and phenylalanine, the CDR3 comprises 19 residues. CDR3 DNA is the only sequence kept; it has 57 bases, read in frame from the first base. Collaborating institutions collected whole blood in K2EDTA tubes following their own protocols. For TCRbeta analysis, collaborators shipped samples in one of three forms: frozen whole blood, isolated PBMCs, or DNA extracted from either of those sample types. A note on this clone: The antigen it binds to is not known. Per-base quality was not reported, and no clone a single base away is much larger than it.

This chain is built from TRBV7-9 and TRBJ1-6, and the D gene may be TRBD1, 6 bases matching. This TCR derives from a human donor in a cohort sampled during active or convalescent COVID-19. The source material was peripheral blood. The sequenced DNA is TGTGCCAGCAGCCCCCCCTTACCGGGACACCGAGCGGGGAGTTCACCCCTCCACTTT. Translated, this gives CASSPPLPGHRAGSSPLHF.